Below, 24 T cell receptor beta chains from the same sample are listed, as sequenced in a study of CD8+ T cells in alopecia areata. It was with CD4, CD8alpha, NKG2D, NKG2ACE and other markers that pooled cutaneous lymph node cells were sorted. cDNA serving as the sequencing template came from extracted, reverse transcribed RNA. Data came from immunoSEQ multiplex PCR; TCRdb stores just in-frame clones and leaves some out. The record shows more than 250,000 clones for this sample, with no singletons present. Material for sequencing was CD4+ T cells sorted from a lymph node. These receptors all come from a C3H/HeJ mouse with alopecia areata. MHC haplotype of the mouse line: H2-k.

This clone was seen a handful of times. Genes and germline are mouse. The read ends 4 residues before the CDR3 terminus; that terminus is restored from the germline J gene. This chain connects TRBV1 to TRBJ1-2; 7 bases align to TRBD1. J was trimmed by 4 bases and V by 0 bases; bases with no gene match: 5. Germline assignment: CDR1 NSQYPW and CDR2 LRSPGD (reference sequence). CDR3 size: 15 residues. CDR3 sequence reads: CTCSAENRGVSDYTF. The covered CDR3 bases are TGCACCTGCAGTGCAGAAAACAGGGGTGTCTCC. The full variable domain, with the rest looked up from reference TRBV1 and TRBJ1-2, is VTLLEQNPRWRLVPRGQAVNLRCILKNSQYPWMSWYQQDLQKQLQWLFTLRSPGDKEVKSLPGADYLATRVTDTELRLQVANMSQGRTLYCTCSAENRGVSDYTFGSGTRLLVI.

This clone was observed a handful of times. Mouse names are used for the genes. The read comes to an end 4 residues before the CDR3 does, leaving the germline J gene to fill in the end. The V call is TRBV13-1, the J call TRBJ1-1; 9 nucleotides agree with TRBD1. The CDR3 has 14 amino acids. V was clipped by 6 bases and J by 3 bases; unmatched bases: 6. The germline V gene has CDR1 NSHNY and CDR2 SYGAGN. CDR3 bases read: TGTGCCAGCAAAACAGGGGGCGCGGACACA. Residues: CASKTGGADT. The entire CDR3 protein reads CASKTGGADTEVFF.

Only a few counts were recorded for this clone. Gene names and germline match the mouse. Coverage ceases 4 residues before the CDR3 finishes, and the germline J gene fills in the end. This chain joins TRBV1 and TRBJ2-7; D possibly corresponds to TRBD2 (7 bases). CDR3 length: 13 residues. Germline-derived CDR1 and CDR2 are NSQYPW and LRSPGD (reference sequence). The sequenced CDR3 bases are TGCACCTGCAGTGGGGGGGCGAACGAT. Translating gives CTCSGGAND. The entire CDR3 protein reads CTCSGGANDEQYF.

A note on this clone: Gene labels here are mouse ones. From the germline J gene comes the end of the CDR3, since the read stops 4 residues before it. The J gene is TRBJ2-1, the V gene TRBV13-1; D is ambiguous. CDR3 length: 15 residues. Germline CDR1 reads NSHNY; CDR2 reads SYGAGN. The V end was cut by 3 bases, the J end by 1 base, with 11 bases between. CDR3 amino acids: CASSGRQVNYAEQFF. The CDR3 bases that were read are TGTGCCAGCAGTGGCCGCCAGGTAAACTATGCT.

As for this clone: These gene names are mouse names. The CDR3 DNA, read in part, is TGTGCCAGCAGTGAGGGACAGTCCTAT. This encodes CASSEGQSY. The full CDR3 is CASSEGQSYEQYF. The chain recombines TRBV13-1 with TRBJ2-7; 7 bases map to TRBD1. The sequence runs out 4 residues before the end of the CDR3; the remainder is reconstructed from the germline J gene. The CDR3 has 13 amino acids. Germline CDR1 and CDR2: NSHNY and SYGAGN. V dropped 2 bases and J dropped 1; count of bases not matched to a gene: 0.

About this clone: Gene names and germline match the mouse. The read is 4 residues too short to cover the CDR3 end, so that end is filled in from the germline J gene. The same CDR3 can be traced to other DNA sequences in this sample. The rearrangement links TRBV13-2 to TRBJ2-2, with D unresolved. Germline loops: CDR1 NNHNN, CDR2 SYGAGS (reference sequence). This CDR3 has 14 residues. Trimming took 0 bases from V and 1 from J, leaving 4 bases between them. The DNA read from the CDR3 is TGTGCCAGCGGTGATGCAGGAAACACCGGG. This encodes CASGDAGNTG. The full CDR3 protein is CASGDAGNTGQLYF.

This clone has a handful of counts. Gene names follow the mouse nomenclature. The sequenced part of the CDR3 DNA is TGTGCTAGCAGAAACAATAATTCGCCC. This encodes CASRNNNSP. The whole CDR3 sequence reads CASRNNNSPLYF. V gene TRBV29 combines with J gene TRBJ1-6; D gene uncertain. The read terminates 3 residues ahead of where the CDR3 ends, so the germline J gene completes it. TRBJ1-6 carries the ORF label, with uncertain function. The CDR3 contains 12 residues. Trimming stripped 6 bases from V and 5 bases from J, with 5 bases between. Germline V gives CDR1 MSHET, CDR2 SYDVDS.

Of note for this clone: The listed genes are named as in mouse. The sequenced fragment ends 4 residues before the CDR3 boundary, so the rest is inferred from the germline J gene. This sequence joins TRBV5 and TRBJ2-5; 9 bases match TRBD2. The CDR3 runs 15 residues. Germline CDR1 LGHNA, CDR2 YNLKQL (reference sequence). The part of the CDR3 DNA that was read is TGTGCCAGCAGCCAGCAATCTGGGGGGGAAGAC. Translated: CASSQQSGGED. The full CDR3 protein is CASSQQSGGEDTQYF.

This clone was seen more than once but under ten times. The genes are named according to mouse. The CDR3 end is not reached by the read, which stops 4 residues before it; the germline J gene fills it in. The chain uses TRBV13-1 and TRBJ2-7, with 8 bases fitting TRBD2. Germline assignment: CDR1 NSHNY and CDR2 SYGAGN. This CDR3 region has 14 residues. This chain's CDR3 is CASSVFWGDYEQYF. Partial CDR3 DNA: TGTGCCAGCAGTGTCTTCTGGGGGGATTAT.

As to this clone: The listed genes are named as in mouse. This CDR3 reads CASSDQDRGPGQLYF. Incomplete CDR3 DNA: TGTGCCAGCAGTGATCAGGACAGGGGACCCGGG. The chain recombines TRBV13-1 with TRBJ2-2, with 9 nucleotides matching TRBD1. The CDR3 is cut off 4 residues early in the read; its end comes from the germline J gene. V was pared by 1 base and J by 6 bases, with 4 bases of the junction left unmatched. This CDR3 spans 15 amino acids. Germline CDR1 NSHNY, CDR2 SYGAGN.

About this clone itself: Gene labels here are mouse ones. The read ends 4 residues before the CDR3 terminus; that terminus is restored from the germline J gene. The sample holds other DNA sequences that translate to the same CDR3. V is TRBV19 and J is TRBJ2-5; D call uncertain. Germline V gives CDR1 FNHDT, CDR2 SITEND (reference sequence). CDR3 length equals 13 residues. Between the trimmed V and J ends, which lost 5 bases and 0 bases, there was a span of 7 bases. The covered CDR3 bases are TGTGCCAGCAGCGGTCAGAACCAAGAC. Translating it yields CASSGQNQD. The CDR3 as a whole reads CASSGQNQDTQYF. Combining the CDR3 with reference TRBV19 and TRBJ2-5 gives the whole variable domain GGIITQTPKFLIGQEGQKLTLKCQQNFNHDTMYWYRQDSGKGLRLIYYSITENDLQKGDLSEGYDASREKKSSFSLTVTSAQKNEMAVFLCASSGQNQDTQYFGPGTRLLVL.

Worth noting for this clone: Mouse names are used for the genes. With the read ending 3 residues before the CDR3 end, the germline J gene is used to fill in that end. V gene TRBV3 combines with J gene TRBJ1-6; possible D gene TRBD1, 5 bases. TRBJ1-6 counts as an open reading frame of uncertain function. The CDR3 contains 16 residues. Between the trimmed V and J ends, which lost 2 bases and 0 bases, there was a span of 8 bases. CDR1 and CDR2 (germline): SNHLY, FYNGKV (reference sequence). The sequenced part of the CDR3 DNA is TGTGCCAGCAGCTTATTGGACAATTCCTATAATTCGCCC. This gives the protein CASSLLDNSYNSP. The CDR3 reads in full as CASSLLDNSYNSPLYF.

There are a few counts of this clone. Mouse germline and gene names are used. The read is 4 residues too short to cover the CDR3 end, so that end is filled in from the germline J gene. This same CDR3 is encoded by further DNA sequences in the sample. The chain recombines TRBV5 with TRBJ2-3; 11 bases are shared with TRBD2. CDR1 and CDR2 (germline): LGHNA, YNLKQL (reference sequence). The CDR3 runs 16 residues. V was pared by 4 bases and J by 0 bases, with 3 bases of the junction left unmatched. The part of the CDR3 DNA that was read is TGTGCCAGCAGCCCGACTGGGGGGGGTAGTGCAGAA. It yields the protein CASSPTGGGSAE. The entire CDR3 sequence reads CASSPTGGGSAETLYF.

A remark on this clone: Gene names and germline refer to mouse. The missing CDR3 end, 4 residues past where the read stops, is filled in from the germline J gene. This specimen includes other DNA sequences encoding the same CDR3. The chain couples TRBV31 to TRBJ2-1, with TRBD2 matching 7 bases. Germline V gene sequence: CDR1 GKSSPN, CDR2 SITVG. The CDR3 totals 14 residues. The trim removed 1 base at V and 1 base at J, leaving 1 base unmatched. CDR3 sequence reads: CAWSHGGNYAEQFF. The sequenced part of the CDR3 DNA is TGTGCCTGGAGTCATGGGGGGAACTATGCT.

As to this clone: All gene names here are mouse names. CDR3 bases read: TGCACCTGCAGTGCAGGACAGGGGCGTAACTATGCT. It codes for CTCSAGQGRNYA. In full, the CDR3 reads CTCSAGQGRNYAEQFF. The V call is TRBV1, the J call TRBJ2-1, with TRBD1 identical over 8 bases. The read stops 4 residues short of the end of the CDR3; the missing end is completed from the germline J gene. The germline CDR1 and CDR2 sequences are NSQYPW and LRSPGD (reference sequence). Trimming removed 1 base from V and 0 bases from J; junction bases left unmatched: 2. This CDR3 is 16 amino acids long.

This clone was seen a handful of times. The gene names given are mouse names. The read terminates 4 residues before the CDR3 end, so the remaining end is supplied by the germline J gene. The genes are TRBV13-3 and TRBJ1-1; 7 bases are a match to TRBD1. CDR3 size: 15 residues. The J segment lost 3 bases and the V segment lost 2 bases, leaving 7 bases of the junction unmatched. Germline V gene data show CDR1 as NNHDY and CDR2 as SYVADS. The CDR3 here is CASSDHRGAHTEVFF. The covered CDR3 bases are TGTGCCAGCAGTGACCACAGGGGTGCACACACA.

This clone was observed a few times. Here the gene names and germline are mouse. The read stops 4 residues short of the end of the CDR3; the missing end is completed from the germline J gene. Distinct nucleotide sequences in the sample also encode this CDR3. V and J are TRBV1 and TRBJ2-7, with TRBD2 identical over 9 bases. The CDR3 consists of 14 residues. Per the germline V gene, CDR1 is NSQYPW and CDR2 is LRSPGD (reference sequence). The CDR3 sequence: CTCSGGLGGYEQYF. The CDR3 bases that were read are TGCACCTGCAGTGGGGGACTGGGCGGATAT.

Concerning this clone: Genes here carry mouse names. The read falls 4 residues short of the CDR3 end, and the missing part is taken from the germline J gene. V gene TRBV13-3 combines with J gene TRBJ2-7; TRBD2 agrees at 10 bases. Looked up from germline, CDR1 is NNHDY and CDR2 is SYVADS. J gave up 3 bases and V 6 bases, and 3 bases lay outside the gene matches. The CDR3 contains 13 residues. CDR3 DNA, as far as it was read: TGTGCCAGCAAAGGGACTGGGGACTAT. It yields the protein CASKGTGDY. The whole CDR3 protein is CASKGTGDYEQYF.

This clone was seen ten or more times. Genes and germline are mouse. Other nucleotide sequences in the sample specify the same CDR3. The CDR3 region is CTCSAGDQDTQYF. CDR3 DNA, as far as it was read: TGCACCTGCAGTGCAGGGGACCAAGAC. The genes are TRBV1 and TRBJ2-5; no definite D call. Read sequence stops 4 residues before the CDR3 end, and the germline J gene provides the missing end. Germline V lookup: CDR1 NSQYPW, CDR2 LRSPGD (reference sequence). The V gene lost 1 base and the J gene lost 1 base, with 3 bases spanning the gap. This CDR3 has 13 amino acids.

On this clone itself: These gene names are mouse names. The sequenced CDR3 bases are TGTGCCAGCGGTCCGGGACTCTCAAACTCC. The encoded protein is CASGPGLSNS. The entire CDR3 protein reads CASGPGLSNSDYTF. The chain carries TRBV13-2 and TRBJ1-2; tentatively, D is TRBD1 (5 bases). Read coverage stops 4 residues before the CDR3 terminus; the germline J gene supplies the remainder. Trimming left V 4 bases short and J 0 bases short, with 10 bases between. This CDR3 has 14 amino acids. Germline CDR1 and CDR2: NNHNN and SYGAGS (reference sequence).

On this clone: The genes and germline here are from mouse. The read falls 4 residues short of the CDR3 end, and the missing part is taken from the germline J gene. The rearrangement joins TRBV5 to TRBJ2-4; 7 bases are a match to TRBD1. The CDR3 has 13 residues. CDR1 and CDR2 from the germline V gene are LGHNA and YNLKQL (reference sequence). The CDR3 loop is CASSQGDRNTLYF. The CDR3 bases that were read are TGTGCCAGCAGCCAAGGGGACAGAAAC.

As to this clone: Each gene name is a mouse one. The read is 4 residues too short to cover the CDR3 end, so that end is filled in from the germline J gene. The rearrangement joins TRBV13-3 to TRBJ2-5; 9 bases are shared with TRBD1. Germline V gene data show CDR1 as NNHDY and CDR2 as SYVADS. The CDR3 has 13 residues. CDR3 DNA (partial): TGTGCCAGCCGCCACAGGGGGCGGGAC. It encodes CASRHRGRD. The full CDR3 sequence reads CASRHRGRDTQYF.

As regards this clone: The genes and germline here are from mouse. CDR3 bases read: TGTGCCAGCAGCCCCCGCCGGGACAGCAATTCCTATAATTCGCCC. Residues: CASSPRRDSNSYNSP. The entire CDR3 protein reads CASSPRRDSNSYNSPLYF. The chain employs TRBV5 and TRBJ1-6, with 7 bases that match TRBD1. The read ends 3 residues before the CDR3 terminus; that terminus is restored from the germline J gene. TRBJ1-6 is assigned to the ORF class and has an uncertain function. CDR3 size: 18 residues. The germline V gene has CDR1 LGHNA and CDR2 YNLKQL (reference sequence). V trimming: 4 bases; J trimming: 0 bases; junction bases outside the gene matches: 9.

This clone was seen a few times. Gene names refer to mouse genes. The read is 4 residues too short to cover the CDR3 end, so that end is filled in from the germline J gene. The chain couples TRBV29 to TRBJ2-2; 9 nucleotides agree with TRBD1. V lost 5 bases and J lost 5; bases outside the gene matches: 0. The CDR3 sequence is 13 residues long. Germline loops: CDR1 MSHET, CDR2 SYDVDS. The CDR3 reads CASSGTGTGQLYF. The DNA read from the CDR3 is TGTGCTAGCAGTGGGACAGGGACCGGG.